What follows describes a single T cell receptor (beta chain). These data are taken from a study of blood T cell repertoires in COVID-19. In the authors' workflow: Estimation of nucleated cell counts relied on the amplification of reference gene primers. Clones were read by immunoSEQ multiplex PCR, and TCRdb kept only the in-frame ones, dropping some. V, J and clone size are taken as reported in that table, and D and trimming were inferred from the DNA itself. This table holds roughly 130,000 clones, roughly 76% found once. The CDR3 runs 14 residues. V lost 2 bases and J lost 2, with 9 bases in between. Germline V gives CDR1 SGHVS, CDR2 FQNEAQ.

The clonotype was recovered from an elderly man with acute or convalescent COVID-19. The sample was peripheral blood. This sequence joins TRBV7-8 and TRBJ1-2, with a possible D match to TRBD1 (6 bases). The CDR3 nucleotides read TGTGCCAGCAGCTTAATTGGGGGCAACTATGGCTACACCTTC. This gives the protein CASSLIGGNYGYTF.